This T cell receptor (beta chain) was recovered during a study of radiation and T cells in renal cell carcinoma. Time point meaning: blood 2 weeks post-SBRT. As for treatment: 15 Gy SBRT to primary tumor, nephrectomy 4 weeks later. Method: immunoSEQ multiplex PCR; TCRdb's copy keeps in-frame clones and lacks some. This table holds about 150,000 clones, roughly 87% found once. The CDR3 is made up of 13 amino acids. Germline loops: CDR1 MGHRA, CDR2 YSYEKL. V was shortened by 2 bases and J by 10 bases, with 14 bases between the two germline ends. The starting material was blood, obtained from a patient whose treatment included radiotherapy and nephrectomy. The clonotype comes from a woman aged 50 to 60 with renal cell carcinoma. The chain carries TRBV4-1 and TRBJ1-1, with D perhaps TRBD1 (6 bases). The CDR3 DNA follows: TGCGCCAGCAGCCAACTTACAGGGTCGAGAGCTTTCTTT. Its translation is CASSQLTGSRAFF.